This TCR beta chain was identified in a study of T cell responses to AZD1222 COVID-19 vaccine. Study-wide findings and caveats: Nearly half of spike-specific TCRs reportedly target variant regions that are unmutated in the B.1.351 and B.1.1.7 variants. Clonal diversity was possibly underestimated; the donors were predominantly white British and more often female.

Comments on this clone: What it binds is not known.

Repertoires were generated with immunoSEQ multiplex PCR, while TCRdb's copy carries only in-frame clones and drops some. The table has around 100,000 clones, around 91% seen once. Germline CDR1 reads GTSNPN; CDR2 reads SVGIG (reference sequence). Trimming stripped 3 bases from V and 8 bases from J, with 13 bases between. The CDR3 runs 12 residues. This TCR derives from an adult in good health. The sequenced sample was peripheral blood, obtained on day 0 of AZD1222 vaccination. V usage is TRBV30 and J usage is TRBJ1-1, with no clear D. The DNA of the CDR3 is TGTGCCTGGAGCCCTTTCGGGGTCGAAGCTTTCTTT. Protein sequence: CAWSPFGVEAFF.